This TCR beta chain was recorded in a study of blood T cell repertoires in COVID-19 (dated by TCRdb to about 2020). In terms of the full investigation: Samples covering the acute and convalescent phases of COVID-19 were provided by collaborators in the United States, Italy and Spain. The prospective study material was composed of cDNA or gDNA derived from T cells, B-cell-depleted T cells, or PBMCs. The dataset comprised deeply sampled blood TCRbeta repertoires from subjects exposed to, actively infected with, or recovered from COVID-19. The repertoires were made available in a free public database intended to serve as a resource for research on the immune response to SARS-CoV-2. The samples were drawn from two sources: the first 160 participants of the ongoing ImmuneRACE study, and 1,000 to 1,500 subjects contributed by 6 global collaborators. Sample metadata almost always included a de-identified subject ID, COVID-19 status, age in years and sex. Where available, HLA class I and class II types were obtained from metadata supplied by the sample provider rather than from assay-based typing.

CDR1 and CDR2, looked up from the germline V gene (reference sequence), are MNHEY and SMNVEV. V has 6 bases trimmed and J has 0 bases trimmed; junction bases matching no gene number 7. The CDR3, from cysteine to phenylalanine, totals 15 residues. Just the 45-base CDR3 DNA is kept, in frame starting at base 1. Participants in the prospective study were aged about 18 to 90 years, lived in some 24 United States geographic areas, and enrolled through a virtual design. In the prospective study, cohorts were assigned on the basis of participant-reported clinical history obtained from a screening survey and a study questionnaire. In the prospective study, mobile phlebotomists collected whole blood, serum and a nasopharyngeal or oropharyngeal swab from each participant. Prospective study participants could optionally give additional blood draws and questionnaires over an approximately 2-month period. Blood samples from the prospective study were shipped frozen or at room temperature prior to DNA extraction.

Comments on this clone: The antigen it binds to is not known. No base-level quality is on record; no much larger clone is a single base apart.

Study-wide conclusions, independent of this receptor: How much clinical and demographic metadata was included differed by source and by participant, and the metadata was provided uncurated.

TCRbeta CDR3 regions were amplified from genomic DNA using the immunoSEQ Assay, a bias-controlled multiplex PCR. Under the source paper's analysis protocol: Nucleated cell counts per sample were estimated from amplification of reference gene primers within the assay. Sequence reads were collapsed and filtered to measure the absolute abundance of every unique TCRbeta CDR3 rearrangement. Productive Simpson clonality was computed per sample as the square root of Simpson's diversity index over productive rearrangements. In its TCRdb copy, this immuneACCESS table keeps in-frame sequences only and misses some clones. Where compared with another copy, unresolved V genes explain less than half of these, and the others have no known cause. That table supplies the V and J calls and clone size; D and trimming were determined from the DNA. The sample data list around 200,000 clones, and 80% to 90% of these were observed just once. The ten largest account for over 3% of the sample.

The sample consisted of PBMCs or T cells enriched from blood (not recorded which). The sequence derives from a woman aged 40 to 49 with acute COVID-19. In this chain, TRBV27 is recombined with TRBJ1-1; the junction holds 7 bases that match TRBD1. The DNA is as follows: TGTGCCAGCAGAAAGCAGGGACAGTTGAACACTGAAGCTTTCTTT. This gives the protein CASRKQGQLNTEAFF.